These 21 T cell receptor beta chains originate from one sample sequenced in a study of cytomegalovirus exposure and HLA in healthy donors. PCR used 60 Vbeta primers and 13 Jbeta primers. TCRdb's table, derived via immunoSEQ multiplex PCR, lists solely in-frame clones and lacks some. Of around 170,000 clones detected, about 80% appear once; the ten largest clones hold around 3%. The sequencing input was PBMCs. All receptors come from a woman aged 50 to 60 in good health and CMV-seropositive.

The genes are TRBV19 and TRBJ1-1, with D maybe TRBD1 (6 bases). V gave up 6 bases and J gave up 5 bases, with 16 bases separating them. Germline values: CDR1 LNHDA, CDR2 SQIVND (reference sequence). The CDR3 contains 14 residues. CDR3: CASRGGHRGTEAFF. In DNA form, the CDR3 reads TGTGCCAGTAGGGGGGGGCATAGGGGAACTGAAGCTTTCTTT.

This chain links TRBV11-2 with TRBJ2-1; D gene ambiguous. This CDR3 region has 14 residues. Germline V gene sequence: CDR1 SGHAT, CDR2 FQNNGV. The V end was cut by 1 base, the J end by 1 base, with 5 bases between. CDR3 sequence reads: CASSLVLSYNEQFF. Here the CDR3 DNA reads TGTGCCAGCAGCTTAGTTCTGTCCTACAATGAGCAGTTCTTC.

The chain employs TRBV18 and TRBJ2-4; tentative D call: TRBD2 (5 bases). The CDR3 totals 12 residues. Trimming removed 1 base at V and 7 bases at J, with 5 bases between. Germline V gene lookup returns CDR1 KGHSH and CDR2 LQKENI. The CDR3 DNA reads TGTGCCAGCTCACCACGCGGGAACATTCAGTACTTC. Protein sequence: CASSPRGNIQYF. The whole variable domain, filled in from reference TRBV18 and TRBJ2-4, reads NAGVMQNPRHLVRRRGQEARLRCSPMKGHSHVYWYRQLPEEGLKFMVYLQKENIIDESGMPKERFSAEFPKEGPSILRIQQVVRGDSAAYFCASSPRGNIQYFGAGTRLSVL.

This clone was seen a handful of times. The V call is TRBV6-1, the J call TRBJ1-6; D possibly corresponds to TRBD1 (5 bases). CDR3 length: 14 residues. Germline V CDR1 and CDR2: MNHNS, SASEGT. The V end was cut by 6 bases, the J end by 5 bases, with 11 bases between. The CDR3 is CASRVDRDNSPLHF. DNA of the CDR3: TGTGCCAGCAGGGTCGACAGAGATAATTCACCCCTCCACTTT.

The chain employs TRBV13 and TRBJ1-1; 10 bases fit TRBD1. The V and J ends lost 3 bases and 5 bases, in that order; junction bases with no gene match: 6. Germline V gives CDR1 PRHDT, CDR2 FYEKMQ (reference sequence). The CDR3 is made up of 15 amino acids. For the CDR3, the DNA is TGTGCCAGCAGCTTCGGGGACAGGGGTCGAACTGAAGCTTTCTTT. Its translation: CASSFGDRGRTEAFF.

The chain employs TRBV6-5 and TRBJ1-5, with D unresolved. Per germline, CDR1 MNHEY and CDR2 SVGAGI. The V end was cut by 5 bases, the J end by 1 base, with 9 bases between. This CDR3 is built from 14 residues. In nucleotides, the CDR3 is TGTGCCAGCAGTCGTCCGGGGAGCAATCAGCCCCAGCATTTT. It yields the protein CASSRPGSNQPQHF.

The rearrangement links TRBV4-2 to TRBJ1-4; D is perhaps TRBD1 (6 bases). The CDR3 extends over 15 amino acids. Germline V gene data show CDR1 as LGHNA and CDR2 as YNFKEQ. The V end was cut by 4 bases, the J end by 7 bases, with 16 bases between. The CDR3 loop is CASSPPTGEGEKLFF. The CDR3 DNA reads TGTGCCAGCAGCCCCCCGACAGGAGAAGGTGAAAAACTGTTTTTT.

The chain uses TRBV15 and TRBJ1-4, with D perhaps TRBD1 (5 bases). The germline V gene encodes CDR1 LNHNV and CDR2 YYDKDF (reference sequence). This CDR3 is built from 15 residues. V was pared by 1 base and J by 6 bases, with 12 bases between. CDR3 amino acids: CATSRVGRADEKLFF. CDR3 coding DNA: TGTGCCACCAGCAGAGTGGGCAGGGCTGATGAAAAACTGTTTTTT.

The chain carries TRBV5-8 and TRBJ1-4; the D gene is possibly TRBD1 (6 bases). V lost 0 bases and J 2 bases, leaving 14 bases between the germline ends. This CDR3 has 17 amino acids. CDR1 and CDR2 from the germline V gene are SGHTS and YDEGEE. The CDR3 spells CASSLGTGFATNEKLFF. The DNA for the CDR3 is TGTGCCAGCAGCTTGGGCACAGGGTTCGCGACTAATGAAAAACTGTTTTTT.

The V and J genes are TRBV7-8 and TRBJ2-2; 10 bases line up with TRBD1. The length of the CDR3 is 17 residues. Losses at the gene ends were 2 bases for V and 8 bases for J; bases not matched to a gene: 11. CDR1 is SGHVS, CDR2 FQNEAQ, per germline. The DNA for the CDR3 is TGTGCCAGCAGCTTACCTGCCCGGGACAGGGGATTTGGGGAGCTGTTTTTT. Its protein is CASSLPARDRGFGELFF.

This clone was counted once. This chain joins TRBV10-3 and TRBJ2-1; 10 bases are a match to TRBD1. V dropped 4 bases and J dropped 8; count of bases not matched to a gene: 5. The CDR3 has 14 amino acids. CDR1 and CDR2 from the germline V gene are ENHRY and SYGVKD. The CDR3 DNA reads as TGTGCCATCAGTGTGACAGGGGGCTTGGATGAGCAGTTCTTC. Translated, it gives CAISVTGGLDEQFF.

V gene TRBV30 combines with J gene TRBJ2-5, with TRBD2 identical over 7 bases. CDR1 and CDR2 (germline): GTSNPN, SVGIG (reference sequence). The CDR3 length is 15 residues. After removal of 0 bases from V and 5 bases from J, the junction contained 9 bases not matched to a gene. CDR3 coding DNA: TGTGCCTGGAGTGTAAGAGCGGGGAACGGGGAGACCCAGTACTTC. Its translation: CAWSVRAGNGETQYF.

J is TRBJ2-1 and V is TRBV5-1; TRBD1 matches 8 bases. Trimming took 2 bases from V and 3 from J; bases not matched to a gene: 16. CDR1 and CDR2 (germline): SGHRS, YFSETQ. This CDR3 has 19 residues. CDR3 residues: CASSLRDRGIDSVYNEQFF. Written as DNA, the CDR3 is TGCGCCAGCAGCTTACGCGACAGGGGAATCGATTCAGTCTACAATGAGCAGTTCTTC.

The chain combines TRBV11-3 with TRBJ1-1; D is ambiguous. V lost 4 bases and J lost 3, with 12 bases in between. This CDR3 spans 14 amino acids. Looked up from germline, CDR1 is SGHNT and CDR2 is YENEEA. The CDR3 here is CASSYLGSDTEAFF. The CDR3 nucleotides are TGTGCCAGCAGCTATCTCGGGAGCGACACTGAAGCTTTCTTT.

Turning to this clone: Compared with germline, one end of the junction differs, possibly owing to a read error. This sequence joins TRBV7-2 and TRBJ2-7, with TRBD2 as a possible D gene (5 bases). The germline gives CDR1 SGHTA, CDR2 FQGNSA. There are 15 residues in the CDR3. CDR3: CAGSLAMRTTYEQYF. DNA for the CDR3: TGTGCCGGCAGCTTAGCGATGCGTACTACCTACGAGCAGTACTTC.

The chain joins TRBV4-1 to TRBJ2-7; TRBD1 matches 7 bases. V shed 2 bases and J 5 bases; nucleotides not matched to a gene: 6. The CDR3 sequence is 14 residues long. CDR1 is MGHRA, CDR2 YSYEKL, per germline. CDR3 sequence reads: CASSQQDRADEQYF. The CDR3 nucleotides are TGCGCCAGCAGCCAACAAGACAGGGCGGACGAGCAGTACTTC.

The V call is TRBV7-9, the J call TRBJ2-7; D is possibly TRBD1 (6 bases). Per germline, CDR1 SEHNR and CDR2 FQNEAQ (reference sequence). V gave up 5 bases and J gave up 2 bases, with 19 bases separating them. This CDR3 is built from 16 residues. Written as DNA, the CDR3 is TGTGCCAGCAGCCCGAGAGGAACCACAGGGACCTACGAGCAGTACTTC. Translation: CASSPRGTTGTYEQYF.

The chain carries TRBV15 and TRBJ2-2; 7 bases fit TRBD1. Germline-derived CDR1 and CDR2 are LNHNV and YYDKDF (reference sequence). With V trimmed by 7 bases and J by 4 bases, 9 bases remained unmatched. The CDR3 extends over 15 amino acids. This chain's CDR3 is CATTPIRDSTGELFF. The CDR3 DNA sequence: TGTGCCACCACACCTATACGGGACAGCACCGGGGAGCTGTTTTTT.

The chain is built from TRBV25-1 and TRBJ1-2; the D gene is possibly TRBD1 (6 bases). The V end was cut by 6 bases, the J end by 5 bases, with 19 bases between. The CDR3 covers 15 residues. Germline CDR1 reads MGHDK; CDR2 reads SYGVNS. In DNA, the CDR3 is TGTGCCAGCAGCCCCCGGGACATAATTGGGTATGGCTACACCTTC. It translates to CASSPRDIIGYGYTF.

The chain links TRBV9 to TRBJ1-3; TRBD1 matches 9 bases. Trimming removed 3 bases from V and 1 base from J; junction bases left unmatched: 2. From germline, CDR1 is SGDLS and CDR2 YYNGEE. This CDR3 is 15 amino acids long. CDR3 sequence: CASSDGQGSGNTIYF. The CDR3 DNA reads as TGTGCCAGCAGCGACGGACAGGGGTCTGGAAACACCATATATTTT.

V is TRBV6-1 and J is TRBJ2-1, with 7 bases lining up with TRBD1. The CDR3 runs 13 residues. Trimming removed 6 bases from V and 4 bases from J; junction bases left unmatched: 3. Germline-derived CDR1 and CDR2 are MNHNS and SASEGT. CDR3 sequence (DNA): TGTGCCAGCAGGGGGACAGTTTACAATGAGCAGTTCTTC. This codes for CASRGTVYNEQFF.